Shown below are 15 T cell receptor beta chains from a single sample sequenced in a study of T cells in Graves' hyperthyroidism and ophthalmopathy (dated by TCRdb to the late 2010s). Library preparation employed multiplex PCR. The sequencer was an Illumina HiSeq 2000. The TCR beta CDR3 regions were amplified from RNA transcripts. The TCR CDR3 was subjected to a first round of RT-PCR using the HTBI primer set and the Qiagen OneStep RT-PCR kit. Through fastp at Q25 and MiXCR, TCRdb rebuilt clones from the public reads, retaining in-frame beta chains. Rows are unified per CDR3 protein, each entry keeping the most common DNA and genes. Counted in this sample were approximately 640,000 distinct CDR3 sequences; 17% of them appeared once. Of the sample, around 15% falls within the top ten clones. Sequenced material: blood. Every receptor here comes from a man aged 45-60 years with Graves' hyperthyroidism.

The table lists this clonotype with a few counts. The chain is built from TRBV29-1 and TRBJ2-3; D may be TRBD1 (7 bases). The CDR3 spans 12 residues. The V end was cut by 0 bases, the J end by 11 bases, with 12 bases between. Germline CDR1 is SQVTM and CDR2 is ANQGSEA. CDR3 amino acids: CSVEDPRGEQYF. CDR3 in DNA: TGCAGCGTTGAAGATCCCAGGGGGGAGCAGTATTTT.

This clonotype was picked up many times. The V and J genes are TRBV13 and TRBJ2-5, with D uncertain. V was pared by 5 bases and J by 3 bases, with 10 bases between. This CDR3 has 13 residues. CDR1 is PRHDT, CDR2 FYEKMQ, per germline (reference sequence). The CDR3 is CASSKTGEETQYF. CDR3 bases: TGTGCCAGCAGCAAGACTGGAGAAGAGACCCAGTACTTC.

This clonotype was detected ten times or more. This sequence joins TRBV11-1 and TRBJ1-1; D uncertain. Trimming stripped 0 bases from V and 6 bases from J, with 14 bases between. This CDR3 region has 15 residues. Germline V CDR1 and CDR2: SGHAT, FQDESV (reference sequence). This CDR3 is CASSLARVEFAEAFF. DNA of the CDR3: TGTGCCAGCAGCTTAGCCCGTGTGGAGTTTGCTGAAGCTTTCTTT.

This clonotype has at least ten counts. The chain recombines TRBV2 with TRBJ2-7; maybe TRBD2 (6 bases). The V and J ends lost 6 bases and 0 bases respectively, with 15 bases between them. This CDR3 contains 15 residues. The germline V gene encodes CDR1 SNHLY and CDR2 FYNNEI. The CDR3 is CASRNIAESSYEQYF. The CDR3 DNA is TGTGCCAGCAGAAACATAGCGGAGAGCTCCTACGAGCAGTACTTC.

The chain combines TRBV10-3 with TRBJ1-5, with D unresolved. CDR1 and CDR2 from the germline V gene are ENHRY and SYGVKD. V was shortened by 0 bases and J by 6 bases, with 12 bases between the two germline ends. The CDR3 covers 15 residues. This chain's CDR3 is CAISESSLNGQPQHF. The CDR3 bases are TGTGCCATCAGTGAGTCGAGTTTAAACGGTCAGCCCCAGCATTTT.

The genes are TRBV6-2 or TRBV6-3 and TRBJ2-1; maybe TRBD2 (5 bases). With 7 bases removed from V and 9 bases from J, the gap between germline ends came to 22 bases. CDR1 is MNHEY, CDR2 SVGEGT, per germline. CDR3 size: 15 residues. CDR3 sequence reads: CASTPRPSSRTEQFF. CDR3 bases: TGTGCCAGCACCCCTCGGCCTAGCTCAAGGACTGAGCAGTTCTTC.

This clonotype showed up many times. CDR3 sequence (DNA): TGTGCCTGGAGTGTAGGATCCTTAGCTTTCTTT. As protein: CAWSVGSLAFF. V is TRBV30 and J is TRBJ1-1, with D uncertain. Germline values: CDR1 GTSNPN, CDR2 SVGIG (reference sequence). The V and J ends lost 0 bases and 10 bases respectively, with 9 bases between them. The CDR3 is 11 residues long. The whole variable domain, remainder taken from reference TRBV30 and TRBJ1-1, is SQTIHQWPATLVQPVGSPLSLECTVEGTSNPNLYWYRQAAGRGLQLLFYSVGIGQISSEVPQNLSASRPQDRQFILSSKKLLLSDSGFYLCAWSVGSLAFFGQGTRLTVV.

This clonotype has a count of ten or more. The gene calls are TRBV2 and TRBJ2-1; TRBD2 matches at 9 bases. The CDR3 has 17 residues. Germline V gives CDR1 SNHLY, CDR2 FYNNEI. V shed 3 bases and J 2 bases; nucleotides not matched to a gene: 8. CDR3 sequence reads: CASSDSSGTVPYNEQFF. The CDR3 bases are TGTGCCAGCAGTGACTCTAGCGGGACGGTCCCCTACAATGAGCAGTTCTTC.

This clonotype was seen ten or more times. The V call is TRBV10-2, the J call TRBJ2-1; D call uncertain. Germline V lookup: CDR1 WSHSY, CDR2 SAAADI. The V gene lost 2 bases and the J gene lost 0 bases, with 11 bases spanning the gap. The CDR3 totals 16 residues. DNA of the CDR3: TGCGCCAGCAGTGAGCCCTTTAGTTCCTCCTACAATGAGCAGTTCTTC. Its protein is CASSEPFSSSYNEQFF.

The sample holds a few counts of this clonotype. The chain is built from TRBV30 and TRBJ2-7; tentatively, D is TRBD2 (5 bases). The V gene lost 3 bases and the J gene lost 9 bases, with 21 bases spanning the gap. The CDR3 has 14 amino acids. Germline values: CDR1 GTSNPN, CDR2 SVGIG (reference sequence). The CDR3 loop is CAWRSHGLDRGQYF. The CDR3 DNA reads as TGTGCCTGGAGATCTCATGGGCTCGATCGGGGGCAGTACTTC.

This clonotype came up many times. The chain employs TRBV20-1 and TRBJ2-7; the match to TRBD2 covers 14 bases. This CDR3 region has 15 residues. V trimming: 3 bases; J trimming: 9 bases; junction bases outside the gene matches: 10. Germline V gene sequence: CDR1 DFQATT, CDR2 SNEGSKA (reference sequence). CDR3 sequence (DNA): TGCAGTGCTAGCAAACCGGGACTAGCGGGAGAGGGGCAGTACTTC. It encodes CSASKPGLAGEGQYF.

The genes are TRBV12-3 or TRBV12-4 and TRBJ1-2; the match to TRBD1 covers 10 bases. Unmatched junction bases numbered 3, after V lost 7 bases and J lost 1 base. The length of the CDR3 is 14 residues. The CDR3 loop reads CASTGQGGNYGYTF. The CDR3 DNA follows: TGTGCCAGCACCGGACAGGGGGGTAACTATGGCTACACCTTC.

This clonotype was seen a few times. The chain couples TRBV6-2 or TRBV6-3 to TRBJ2-7, with D perhaps being TRBD1 or TRBD2 (6 bases each). Germline V gene lookup returns CDR1 MNHEY and CDR2 SVGEGT. This CDR3 contains 13 residues. With 8 bases removed from V and 4 bases from J, the gap between germline ends came to 15 bases. This CDR3 reads CASGPTGAYEQYF. CDR3 bases: TGTGCCAGCGGGCCCACGGGGGCGTACGAGCAGTACTTC.

This clonotype was seen a handful of times. This chain links TRBV27 with TRBJ2-7; 8 bases line up with TRBD2. Germline loops: CDR1 MNHEY, CDR2 SMNVEV (reference sequence). The V gene end was trimmed by 2 bases and the J gene end by 2 bases; junction bases not matched to a gene: 5. The CDR3 runs 15 residues. CDR3 nucleotide sequence: TGTGCCAGCAGTTTAGTAGCGGGGCAAACCTACGAGCAGTACTTC. It is translated as CASSLVAGQTYEQYF.

This clonotype was observed many times. The chain employs TRBV7-9 and TRBJ1-1, with D possibly matching TRBD1 (6 bases). V shed 9 bases and J shed 3 bases, with 14 bases lying between them. This CDR3 spans 13 amino acids. Germline values: CDR1 SEHNR, CDR2 FQNEAQ (reference sequence). This chain's CDR3 is CASPGGLDTEAFF. Here the CDR3 DNA reads TGTGCCAGTCCTGGGGGGCTGGACACTGAAGCTTTCTTT.